The clone carrying this T cell receptor (beta chain) has more than one count but fewer than ten. Its matching antigen is unknown. The sample originates from a study of identical twins. Findings and caveats of the study: The study based its conclusions on cross-sectional statistical analysis and did not follow the same donors. Memory repertoires showed no such pattern, whereas abundant cord blood beta clonotypes carried fewer insertions.

V lost 0 bases and J lost 8, with 11 bases in between. This CDR3 has 14 residues. Template switching supplied a universal primer site; unique molecular identifiers were carried on the cDNA. Each CDR3 protein gets one entry after TCRdb re-called the 5' RACE reads with MiXCR. The table has about 530,000 distinct CDR3 sequences, approximately 20% seen once. The sample was also linked to a second study, of yellow fever vaccine responses in identical twins. This second study notes: Twins reportedly showed a vaccine T cell response that seemed partly convergent and partly personalized.

This receptor was taken from a woman between 18 and 29 years old in good health. V is TRBV12-3 or TRBV12-4 and J is TRBJ2-1, with D perhaps TRBD2 (5 bases). Sample: CD4+ T cells sorted from blood. CDR3 nucleotides: TGTGCCAGCAGTTTAGCGGGAGCGGTCGATGAGCAGTTCTTC. Translated: CASSLAGAVDEQFF.